A single sample is the source of the 7 T cell receptor beta chains below, sequenced in a study of shared clonotypes between healthy human individuals. This table comes from immunoSEQ multiplex PCR, and its TCRdb copy is limited to in-frame clones, with some not included. The sample carries about 2 million clones, 85% to 95% recorded once. Sequencing was done on a sample of naive CD4+ T cells sorted from blood. Subset of the sample: CD45RA+ positively selected. All receptors come from a man younger than 35 in good health.

The chain recombines TRBV4-1 with TRBJ2-7; perhaps TRBD2 as D (6 bases). Trimming took off 2 bases at V and 0 bases at J, with 17 bases between the two ends. Germline assignment: CDR1 MGHRA and CDR2 YSYEKL. The length of the CDR3 is 17 residues. This CDR3 reads CASSQLVASASSYEQYF. As DNA, the CDR3 is TGCGCCAGCAGCCAACTAGTTGCTAGCGCTAGCTCCTACGAGCAGTACTTC.

V and J are TRBV9 and TRBJ2-6; D tentatively reads TRBD1 or TRBD2 (6 bases each). V dropped 0 bases and J dropped 2 bases, with 15 bases sitting between them. Per germline, CDR1 SGDLS and CDR2 YYNGEE. The CDR3 totals 18 residues. CDR3: CASSVAGGLGTGANVLTF. CDR3 nucleotide sequence: TGTGCCAGCAGCGTAGCTGGGGGGCTTGGCACTGGGGCCAACGTCCTGACTTTC.

Remarks on this clone: Distinct nucleotide sequences in the sample also encode this CDR3. V is TRBV5-1 and J is TRBJ2-3; D remains ambiguous. V was pared by 0 bases and J by 0 bases, with 5 bases between. CDR1 and CDR2 from the germline V gene are SGHRS and YFSETQ. This CDR3 is 14 amino acids long. CDR3 amino acids: CASSLERSTDTQYF. The CDR3, as DNA: TGCGCCAGCAGCTTGGAGAGGAGCACAGATACGCAGTATTTT. The whole variable domain, remainder taken from reference TRBV5-1 and TRBJ2-3, is KAGVTQTPRYLIKTRGQQVTLSCSPISGHRSVSWYQQTPGQGLQFLFEYFSETQRNKGNFPGRFSGRQFSNSRSEMNVSTLELGDSALYLCASSLERSTDTQYFGPGTRLTVL.

The rearrangement joins TRBV18 to TRBJ2-1, with TRBD2 identical over 10 bases. V shed 3 bases and J 8 bases; nucleotides not matched to a gene: 4. Germline V lookup: CDR1 KGHSH, CDR2 LQKENI. This CDR3 is 14 amino acids long. For the CDR3, the DNA is TGTGCCAGCTCACCTCGGCTAGCGGGAGATGAGCAGTTCTTC. Translated: CASSPRLAGDEQFF.

This chain connects TRBV7-9 to TRBJ2-3; 7 bases line up with TRBD2. Germline V gene lookup returns CDR1 SEHNR and CDR2 FQNEAQ (reference sequence). The CDR3 loop spans 19 amino acids. With V trimmed by 3 bases and J by 2 bases, 17 bases remained unmatched. This CDR3 is CASSFETWERGVSTDTQYF. CDR3 nucleotide sequence: TGTGCCAGCAGCTTCGAAACTTGGGAGCGGGGAGTATCCACAGATACGCAGTATTTT.

The chain recombines TRBV18 with TRBJ2-7; TRBD1 is a possible D gene (6 bases). Germline CDR1 KGHSH, CDR2 LQKENI. The CDR3 totals 19 residues. Between the trimmed V and J ends, which lost 3 bases and 2 bases, there was a span of 26 bases. The CDR3 spells CASSPKMAGAVASPYEQYF. The CDR3 bases are TGTGCCAGCTCACCTAAGATGGCAGGGGCGGTAGCTAGCCCCTACGAGCAGTACTTC.

The rearrangement uses TRBV5-5 and TRBJ1-1, with D unresolved. The CDR3 contains 14 residues. V shed 2 bases and J shed 0 bases, with 8 bases lying between them. Germline V gene sequence: CDR1 SGHKS, CDR2 YYEKEE (reference sequence). CDR3 amino acids: CASSFAGLNTEAFF. The CDR3 DNA follows: TGTGCCAGCAGCTTCGCAGGTCTGAACACTGAAGCTTTCTTT.